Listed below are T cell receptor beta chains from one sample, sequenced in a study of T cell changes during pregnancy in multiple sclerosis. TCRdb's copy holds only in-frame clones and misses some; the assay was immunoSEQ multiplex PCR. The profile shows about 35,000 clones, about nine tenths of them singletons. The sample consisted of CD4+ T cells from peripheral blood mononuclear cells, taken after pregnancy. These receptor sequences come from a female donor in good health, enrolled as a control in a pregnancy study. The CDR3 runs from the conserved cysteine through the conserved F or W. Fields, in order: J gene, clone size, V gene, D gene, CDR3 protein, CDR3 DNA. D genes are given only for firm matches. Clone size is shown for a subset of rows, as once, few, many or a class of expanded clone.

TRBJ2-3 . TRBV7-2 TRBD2 CASSLAAGGTDTQYF TGTGCCAGCAGCTTAGCGGCCGGGGGGACAGATACGCAGTATTTT
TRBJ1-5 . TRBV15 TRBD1 CATSRDRWGTGEISNQPQHF TGTGCCACCAGCAGAGATAGATGGGGGACAGGGGAAATAAGCAATCAGCCCCAGCATTTT
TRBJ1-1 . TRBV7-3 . CASRRRGNVNTEAFF TGTGCCAGCAGACGCCGGGGGAACGTGAACACTGAAGCTTTCTTT
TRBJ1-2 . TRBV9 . CASSVVGTSYGYTF TGTGCCAGCAGCGTAGTCGGGACAAGTTATGGCTACACCTTC
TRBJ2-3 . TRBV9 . CASSPEGSGRTDTQYF TGTGCCAGCAGCCCCGAAGGTAGCGGCCGCACAGATACGCAGTATTTT
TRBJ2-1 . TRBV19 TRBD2 CASSIPAAGRPSSYNEQFF TGTGCCAGTAGTATTCCGGCAGCGGGACGCCCGAGCTCCTACAATGAGCAGTTCTTC
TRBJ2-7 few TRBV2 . CASSETGQKTVSSYEQYF TGTGCCAGCAGTGAAACGGGTCAAAAGACCGTCAGCTCCTACGAGCAGTACTTC
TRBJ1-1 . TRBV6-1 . CASSVEINTEAFF TGTGCCAGCAGTGTCGAGATTAACACTGAAGCTTTCTTT
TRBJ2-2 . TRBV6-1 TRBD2 CASSVRGTSGGNTGELFF TGTGCCAGCAGTGTCCGCGGGACTAGCGGGGGGAACACCGGGGAGCTGTTTTTT
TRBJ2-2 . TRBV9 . CASSVVMDSSTGELFF TGTGCCAGCAGCGTAGTCATGGACTCCAGCACCGGGGAGCTGTTTTTT